The T cell receptor beta chain described here comes from a study of beta chain features in type 1 diabetes. The entirety of the isolated RNA underwent reverse transcription, so expressed TCRB transcripts were sequenced. TCRdb keeps only in-frame clones here, not all; method: immunoSEQ multiplex PCR. The sample contains 240,000 or so clones, about 30% of which appear only once. CDR1 is LNHDA and CDR2 is SQIVND in the germline V gene (reference sequence). The junction had 10 bases not matched to a gene; V was cut back by 8 bases and J by 6 bases. This CDR3 contains 14 residues. Via CD45RO/CCR7/CD25/CD127/CD95/CD27, cells of the CD4+ naive, central memory, regulatory and stem cell-like memory subsets were sorted.

The TCR sequence derives from a man under 40 in good health. The chain joins TRBV19 to TRBJ2-5, with TRBD1 matching over 9 bases. The specimen sequenced was central memory CD4+ T cells from blood. The CDR3 spells CASQEPGQGQTQYF. The DNA for the CDR3 is TGTGCCAGTCAAGAACCGGGACAGGGACAGACCCAGTACTTC.